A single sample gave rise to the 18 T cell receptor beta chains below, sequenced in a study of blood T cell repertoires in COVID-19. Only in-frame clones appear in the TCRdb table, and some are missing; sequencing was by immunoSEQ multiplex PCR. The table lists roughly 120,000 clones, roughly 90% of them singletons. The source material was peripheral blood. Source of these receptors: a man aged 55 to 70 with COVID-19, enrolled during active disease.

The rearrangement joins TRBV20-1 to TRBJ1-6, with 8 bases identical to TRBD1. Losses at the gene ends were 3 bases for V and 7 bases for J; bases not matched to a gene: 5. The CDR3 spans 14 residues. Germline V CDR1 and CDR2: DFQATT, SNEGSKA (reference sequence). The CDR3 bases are TGCAGTGCTAGTAGGGGACAGGAGAATTCACCCCTCCACTTT. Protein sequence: CSASRGQENSPLHF.

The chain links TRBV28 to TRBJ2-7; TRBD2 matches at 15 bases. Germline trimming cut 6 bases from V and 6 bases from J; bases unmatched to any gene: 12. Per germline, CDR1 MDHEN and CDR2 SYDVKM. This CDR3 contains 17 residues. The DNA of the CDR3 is TGTGCCAGCAGGCCCCCTACGGGACTAGCGGGGGGTTCCGAGCAGTACTTC. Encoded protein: CASRPPTGLAGGSEQYF.

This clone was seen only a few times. CDR3 amino acids: CASNRGLPGAEAFF. The CDR3 nucleotides are TGTGCCAGCAACCGTGGACTCCCCGGCGCTGAAGCTTTCTTT. The V call is TRBV7-2, the J call TRBJ1-1, with D unresolved. Deletions cut 7 bases from V and 6 bases from J, with 18 bases between. This CDR3 contains 14 residues. Germline V gene data show CDR1 as SGHTA and CDR2 as FQGNSA.

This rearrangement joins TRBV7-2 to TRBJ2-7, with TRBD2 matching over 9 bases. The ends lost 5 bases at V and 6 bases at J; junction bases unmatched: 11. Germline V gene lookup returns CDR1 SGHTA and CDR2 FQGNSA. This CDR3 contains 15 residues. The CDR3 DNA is TGTGCCAGCAGCCTCCCGACTAGCGGAAGCTTCGAGCAGTACTTC. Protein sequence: CASSLPTSGSFEQYF.

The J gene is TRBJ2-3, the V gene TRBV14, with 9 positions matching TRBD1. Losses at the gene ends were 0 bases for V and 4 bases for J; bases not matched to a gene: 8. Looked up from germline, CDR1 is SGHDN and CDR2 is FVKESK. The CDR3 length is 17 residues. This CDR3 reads CASSQELWTGVADTQYF. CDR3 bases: TGTGCCAGCAGCCAAGAGTTGTGGACAGGGGTAGCAGATACGCAGTATTTT.

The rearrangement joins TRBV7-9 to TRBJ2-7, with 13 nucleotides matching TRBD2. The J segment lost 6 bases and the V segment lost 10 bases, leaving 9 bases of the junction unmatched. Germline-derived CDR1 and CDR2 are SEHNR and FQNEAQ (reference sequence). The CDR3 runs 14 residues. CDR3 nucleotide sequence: TGTGCCACCCAAGGACTAGCGGGAGATAGCGAGCAGTACTTC. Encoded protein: CATQGLAGDSEQYF.

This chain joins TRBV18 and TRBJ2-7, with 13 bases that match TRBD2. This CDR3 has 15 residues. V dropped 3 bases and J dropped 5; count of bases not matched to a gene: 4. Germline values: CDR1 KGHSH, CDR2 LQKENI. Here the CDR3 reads CASSPGTSGKDEQYF. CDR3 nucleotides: TGTGCCAGCTCACCCGGGACTAGCGGGAAGGACGAGCAGTACTTC. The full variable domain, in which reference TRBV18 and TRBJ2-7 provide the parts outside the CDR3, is NAGVMQNPRHLVRRRGQEARLRCSPMKGHSHVYWYRQLPEEGLKFMVYLQKENIIDESGMPKERFSAEFPKEGPSILRIQQVVRGDSAAYFCASSPGTSGKDEQYFGPGTRLTVT.

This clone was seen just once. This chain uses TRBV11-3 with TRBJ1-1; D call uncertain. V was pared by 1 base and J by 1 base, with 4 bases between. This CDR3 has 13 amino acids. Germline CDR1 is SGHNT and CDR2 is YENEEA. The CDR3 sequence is CASSLVANTEAFF. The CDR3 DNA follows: TGTGCCAGCAGCTTAGTGGCGAACACTGAAGCTTTCTTT.

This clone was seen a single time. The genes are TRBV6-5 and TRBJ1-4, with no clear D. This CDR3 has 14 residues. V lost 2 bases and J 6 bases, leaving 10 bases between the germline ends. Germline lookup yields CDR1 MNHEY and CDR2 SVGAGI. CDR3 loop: CASSYAASDEKLFF. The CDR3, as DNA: TGTGCCAGCAGTTACGCGGCGTCTGATGAAAAACTGTTTTTT.

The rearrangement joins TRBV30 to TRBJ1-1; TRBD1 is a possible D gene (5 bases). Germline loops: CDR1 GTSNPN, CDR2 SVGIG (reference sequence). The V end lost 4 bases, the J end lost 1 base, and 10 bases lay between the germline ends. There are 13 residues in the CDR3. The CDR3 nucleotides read TGTGCCTGGACGGTGGGGCAGAACACTGAAGCTTTCTTT. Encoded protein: CAWTVGQNTEAFF. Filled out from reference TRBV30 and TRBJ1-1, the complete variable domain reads SQTIHQWPATLVQPVGSPLSLECTVEGTSNPNLYWYRQAAGRGLQLLFYSVGIGQISSEVPQNLSASRPQDRQFILSSKKLLLSDSGFYLCAWTVGQNTEAFFGQGTRLTVV.

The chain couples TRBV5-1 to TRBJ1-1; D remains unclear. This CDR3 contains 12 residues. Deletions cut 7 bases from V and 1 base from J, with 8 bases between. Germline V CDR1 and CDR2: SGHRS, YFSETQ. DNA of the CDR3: TGCGCCAGCGGAGGCGAGAACACTGAAGCTTTCTTT. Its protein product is CASGGENTEAFF.

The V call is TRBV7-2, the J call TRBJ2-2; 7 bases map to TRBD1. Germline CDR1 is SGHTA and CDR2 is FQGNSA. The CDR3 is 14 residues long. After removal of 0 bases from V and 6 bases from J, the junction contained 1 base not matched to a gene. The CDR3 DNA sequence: TGTGCCAGCAGCTTAGCACAGGGGTCCGGGGAGCTGTTTTTT. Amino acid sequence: CASSLAQGSGELFF. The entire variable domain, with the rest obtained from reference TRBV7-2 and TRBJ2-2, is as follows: GAGVSQSPSNKVTEKGKDVELRCDPISGHTALYWYRQSLGQGLEFLIYFQGNSAPDKSGLPSDRFSAERTGGSVSTLTIQRTQQEDSAVYLCASSLAQGSGELFFGEGSRLTVL.

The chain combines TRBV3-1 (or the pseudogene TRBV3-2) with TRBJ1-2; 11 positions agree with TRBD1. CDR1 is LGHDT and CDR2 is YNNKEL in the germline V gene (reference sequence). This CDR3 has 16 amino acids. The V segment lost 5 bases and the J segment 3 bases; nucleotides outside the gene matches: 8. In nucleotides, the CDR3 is TGTGCCAGCAGCTACTGGGACAGGGGGAAGGACTATGGCTACACCTTC. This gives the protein CASSYWDRGKDYGYTF.

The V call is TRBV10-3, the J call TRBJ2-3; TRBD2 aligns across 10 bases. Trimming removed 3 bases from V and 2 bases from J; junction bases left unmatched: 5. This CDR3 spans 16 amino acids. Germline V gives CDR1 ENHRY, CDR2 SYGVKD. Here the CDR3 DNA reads TGTGCCATCAGTGAAGGACTAGCGGAGCTCACAGATACGCAGTATTTT. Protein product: CAISEGLAELTDTQYF.

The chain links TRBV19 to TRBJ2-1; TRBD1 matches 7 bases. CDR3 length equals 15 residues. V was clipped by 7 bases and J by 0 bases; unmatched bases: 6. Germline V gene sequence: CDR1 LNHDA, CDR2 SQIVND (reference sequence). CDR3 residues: CASTRDSSSYNEQFF. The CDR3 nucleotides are TGTGCCAGTACCCGGGACAGTAGCTCCTACAATGAGCAGTTCTTC.

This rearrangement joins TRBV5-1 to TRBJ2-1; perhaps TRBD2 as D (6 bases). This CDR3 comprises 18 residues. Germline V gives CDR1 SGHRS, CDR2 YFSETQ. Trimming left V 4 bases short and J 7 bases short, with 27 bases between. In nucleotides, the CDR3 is TGCGCCAGCAGCCGCCACTCGGAGCGGGTCCCCTCGGGGAATGAGCAGTTCTTC. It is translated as CASSRHSERVPSGNEQFF.

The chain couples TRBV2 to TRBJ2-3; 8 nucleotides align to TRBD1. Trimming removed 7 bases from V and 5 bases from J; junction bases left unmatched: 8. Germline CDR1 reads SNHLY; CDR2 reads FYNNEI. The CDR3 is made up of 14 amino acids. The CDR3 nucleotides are TGTGCCAGCACCGCCGAAGGACAGGGAGATACGCAGTATTTT. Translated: CASTAEGQGDTQYF.

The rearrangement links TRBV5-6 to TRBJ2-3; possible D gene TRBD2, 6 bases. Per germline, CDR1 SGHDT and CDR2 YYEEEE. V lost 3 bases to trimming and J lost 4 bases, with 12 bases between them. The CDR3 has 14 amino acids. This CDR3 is CASSSGVLADTQYF. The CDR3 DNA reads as TGTGCCAGCAGCTCGGGGGTTTTGGCAGATACGCAGTATTTT.